This TCR beta chain was sequenced during a study of control samples from healthy donors and cancer patients. In germline, CDR1 is LNHNV, CDR2 YYDKDF (reference sequence). This CDR3 has 15 residues. V trimming: 0 bases; J trimming: 9 bases; junction bases outside the gene matches: 6. Measured with immunoSEQ multiplex PCR; TCRdb has only the in-frame clones, and not every one. Of about 97,000 clones in the sample, roughly 90% are singletons; the top ten hold 7.8%. This chain joins TRBV15 and TRBJ2-1; 9 bases align to TRBD2. The sequence derives from a man aged 25 to 45 in good health. The specimen was blood. CDR3 DNA: TGTGCCACCAGCAGAGATCGGCGGGAGGGAGTTGAGCAGTTCTTC. Translated, it gives CATSRDRREGVEQFF.